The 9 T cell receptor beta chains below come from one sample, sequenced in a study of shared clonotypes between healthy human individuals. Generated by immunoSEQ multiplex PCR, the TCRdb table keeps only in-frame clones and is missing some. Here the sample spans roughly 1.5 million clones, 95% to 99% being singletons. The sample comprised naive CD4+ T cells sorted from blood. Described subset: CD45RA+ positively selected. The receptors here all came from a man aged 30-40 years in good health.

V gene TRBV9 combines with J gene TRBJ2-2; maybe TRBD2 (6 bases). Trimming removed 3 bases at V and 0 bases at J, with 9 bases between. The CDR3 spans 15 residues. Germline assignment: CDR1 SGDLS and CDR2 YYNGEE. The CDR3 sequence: CASSGSGSNTGELFF. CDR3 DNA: TGTGCCAGCAGCGGTAGCGGCTCGAACACCGGGGAGCTGTTTTTT.

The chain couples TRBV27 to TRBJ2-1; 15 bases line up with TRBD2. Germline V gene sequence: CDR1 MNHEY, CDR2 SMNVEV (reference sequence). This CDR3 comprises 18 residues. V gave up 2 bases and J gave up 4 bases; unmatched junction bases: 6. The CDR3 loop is CASSLGLAGGPGYNEQFF. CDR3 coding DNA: TGTGCCAGCAGTTTAGGACTAGCGGGAGGGCCGGGGTACAATGAGCAGTTCTTC.

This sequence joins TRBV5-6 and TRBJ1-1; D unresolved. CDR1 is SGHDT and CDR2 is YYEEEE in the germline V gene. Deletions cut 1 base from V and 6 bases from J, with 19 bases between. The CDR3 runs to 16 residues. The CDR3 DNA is TGTGCCAGCAGCTTGAAACCGCTGGGGATTTTCGCTGAAGCTTTCTTT. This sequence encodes CASSLKPLGIFAEAFF.

In nucleotides, the CDR3 is TGTGCCAGCAGCTTAGCGGGTAACTATGGCTACACCTTC. Translating it yields CASSLAGNYGYTF. The rearrangement links TRBV7-8 to TRBJ1-2; D not resolved. The germline V and J ends were trimmed by 0 bases and 1 base, with 3 bases remaining between them. CDR1 is SGHVS, CDR2 FQNEAQ, per germline. The CDR3 totals 13 residues.

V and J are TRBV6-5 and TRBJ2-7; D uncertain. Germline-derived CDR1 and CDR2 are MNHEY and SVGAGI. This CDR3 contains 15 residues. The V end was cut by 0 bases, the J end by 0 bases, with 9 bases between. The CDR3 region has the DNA TGTGCCAGCAGTTACTCGACGGGCACCTCCTACGAGCAGTACTTC. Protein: CASSYSTGTSYEQYF.

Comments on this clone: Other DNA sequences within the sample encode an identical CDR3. The CDR3 DNA sequence: TGCGCCAGCAGCTGGGGACAGGTCCAAGAGACCCAGTACTTC. The encoded protein is CASSWGQVQETQYF. This rearrangement joins TRBV5-1 to TRBJ2-5; 8 bases are shared with TRBD1. V gave up 3 bases and J gave up 1 base; unmatched junction bases: 2. The CDR3 length is 14 residues. Germline V gene sequence: CDR1 SGHRS, CDR2 YFSETQ. The complete variable domain, with remaining parts taken from reference TRBV5-1 and TRBJ2-5, reads KAGVTQTPRYLIKTRGQQVTLSCSPISGHRSVSWYQQTPGQGLQFLFEYFSETQRNKGNFPGRFSGRQFSNSRSEMNVSTLELGDSALYLCASSWGQVQETQYFGPGTRLLVL.

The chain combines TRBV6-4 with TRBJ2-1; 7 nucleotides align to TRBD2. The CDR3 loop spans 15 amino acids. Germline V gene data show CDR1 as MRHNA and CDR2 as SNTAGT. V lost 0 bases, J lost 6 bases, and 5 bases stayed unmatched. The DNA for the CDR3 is TGTGCCAGCAGTGACTCAAGACTAGCTTCCAATGAGCAGTTCTTC. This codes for CASSDSRLASNEQFF.

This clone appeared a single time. The CDR3 is CASSLSLAGGPSADTQYF. The CDR3 nucleotides are TGTGCCAGCAGTTTAAGCCTAGCGGGAGGGCCCTCGGCAGATACGCAGTATTTT. J is TRBJ2-3 and V is TRBV27, with TRBD2 matching over 12 bases. Germline V gives CDR1 MNHEY, CDR2 SMNVEV (reference sequence). The CDR3 has 18 residues. The ends lost 2 bases at V and 4 bases at J; junction bases unmatched: 10.

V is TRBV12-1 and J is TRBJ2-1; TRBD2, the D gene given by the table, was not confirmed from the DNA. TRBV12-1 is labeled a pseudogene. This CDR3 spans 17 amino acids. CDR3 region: CASSGLAEDSSYNEQFF. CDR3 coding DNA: TGTGCCAGCAGCGGACTAGCGGAAGACAGCTCCTACAATGAGCAGTTCTTC.